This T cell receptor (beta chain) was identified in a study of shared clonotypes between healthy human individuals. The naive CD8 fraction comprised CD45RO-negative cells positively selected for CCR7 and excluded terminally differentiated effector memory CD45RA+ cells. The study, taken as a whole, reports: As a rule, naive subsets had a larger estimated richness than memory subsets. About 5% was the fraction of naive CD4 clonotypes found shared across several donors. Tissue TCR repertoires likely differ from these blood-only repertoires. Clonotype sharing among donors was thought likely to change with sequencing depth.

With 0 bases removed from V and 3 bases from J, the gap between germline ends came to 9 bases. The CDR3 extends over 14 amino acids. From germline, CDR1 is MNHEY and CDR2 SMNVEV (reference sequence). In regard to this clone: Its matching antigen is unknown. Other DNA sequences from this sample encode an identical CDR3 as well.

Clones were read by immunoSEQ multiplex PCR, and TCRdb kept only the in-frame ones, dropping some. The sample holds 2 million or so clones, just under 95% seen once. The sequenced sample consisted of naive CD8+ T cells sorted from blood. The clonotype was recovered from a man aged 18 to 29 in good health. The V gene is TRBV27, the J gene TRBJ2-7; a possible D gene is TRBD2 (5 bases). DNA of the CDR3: TGTGCCAGCAGTTTATCACCCGGGAACTACGAGCAGTACTTC. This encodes CASSLSPGNYEQYF.